One sample yielded the 27 T cell receptor beta chains listed below, sequenced in a study of T cell clones after liver transplantation. The method was immunoSEQ multiplex PCR; TCRdb's version includes in-frame clones alone and lacks a portion of them. The sample holds 75,000 to 85,000 clones, less than 85% seen once. The source was CD4+ T cells from blood, collected at the 22-month timepoint. The receptor set was obtained from a human patient who received a liver transplant. Some T cells may originate from the graft donor.

The CDR3 nucleotides are TGTGCCAGCAGTTCACGGGCTGTGGGCGAGACCCAGTACTTC. Its translation is CASSSRAVGETQYF. V and J are TRBV6-5 and TRBJ2-5; D remains unclear. V lost 4 bases to trimming and J lost 5 bases, with 14 bases between them. Germline CDR1 is MNHEY and CDR2 is SVGAGI. This CDR3 comprises 14 residues.

The chain combines TRBV9 with TRBJ2-1; 7 bases agree with TRBD2. The CDR3 consists of 15 residues. The trim removed 3 bases at V and 0 bases at J, leaving 3 bases unmatched. CDR1 and CDR2 (germline): SGDLS, YYNGEE. CDR3 DNA: TGTGCCAGCAGCGCGGGACTACCCTCCTACAATGAGCAGTTCTTC. Amino acids: CASSAGLPSYNEQFF.

The CDR3 sequence: CASRIPRVSPLHF. The CDR3 DNA follows: TGTGCCAGTCGAATCCCCAGGGTTTCACCCCTCCACTTT. The chain couples TRBV6-1 to TRBJ1-6; weak D call: TRBD1 (5 bases). The CDR3 sequence is 13 residues long. The ends were cut back, 9 bases at V and 9 bases at J, with 15 bases in the middle. Germline V gene data show CDR1 as MNHNS and CDR2 as SASEGT.

The chain has TRBV6-5 and TRBJ1-2; D perhaps matches TRBD1 (6 bases). The CDR3 is 15 amino acids. With 2 bases removed from V and 0 bases from J, the gap between germline ends came to 10 bases. Germline CDR1 and CDR2: MNHEY and SVGAGI. The CDR3 DNA follows: TGTGCCAGCAGTTACGGGGGCTCTTCTAACTATGGCTACACCTTC. It yields the protein CASSYGGSSNYGYTF.

A single count supports this clone. This sequence joins TRBV5-4 and TRBJ2-7; D remains ambiguous. Deletions cut 4 bases from V and 4 bases from J, with 21 bases between. CDR1 and CDR2 from the germline V gene are SGHNT and YYREEE (reference sequence). The CDR3 has 16 amino acids. CDR3 nucleotide sequence: TGTGCCAGCAGCCCTGACCTTATCCCTCCTCCTTACGAGCAGTACTTC. Amino acids: CASSPDLIPPPYEQYF.

The rearrangement uses TRBV2 and TRBJ2-5; D not certain. Trimming took 4 bases from V and 9 from J, leaving 12 bases between them. This CDR3 spans 12 amino acids. Germline assignment: CDR1 SNHLY and CDR2 FYNNEI. The CDR3 sequence: CASSAPAPAQYF. In DNA, the CDR3 is TGTGCCAGCAGTGCGCCTGCCCCAGCCCAGTACTTC.

The chain combines TRBV11-3 with TRBJ2-1; the match to TRBD2 covers 14 bases. After removal of 5 bases from V and 7 bases from J, the junction contained 4 bases not matched to a gene. The CDR3 has 15 amino acids. Germline V gene sequence: CDR1 SGHNT, CDR2 YENEEA. CDR3 in DNA: TGTGCCAGCAGCCGACTAGCGGGAGGGTCGAATGAGCAGTTCTTC. It encodes CASSRLAGGSNEQFF.

This chain links TRBV11-2 with TRBJ2-7; 7 bases fit TRBD1. CDR1 and CDR2 (germline): SGHAT, FQNNGV. The J segment lost 7 bases and the V segment lost 5 bases, leaving 11 bases of the junction unmatched. The CDR3 covers 14 residues. This chain's CDR3 is CASSTPGQMREQYF. The CDR3 region has the DNA TGTGCCAGCAGCACCCCGGGACAGATGCGTGAGCAGTACTTC.

With respect to this clone: Other DNA sequences in the same sample also yield this CDR3. V usage is TRBV19 and J usage is TRBJ2-7; no reliable D call. The germline V gene encodes CDR1 LNHDA and CDR2 SQIVND (reference sequence). Trimming took off 1 base at V and 0 bases at J, with 4 bases between the two ends. This CDR3 has 13 residues. The CDR3 bases are TGTGCCAGTAGTATAGGAAGCTCCTACGAGCAGTACTTC. Residues: CASSIGSSYEQYF.

V and J are TRBV6-5 and TRBJ2-2, with a tentative D call TRBD2 (5 bases). Trimming removed 4 bases at V and 4 bases at J, with 16 bases between. The CDR3 totals 16 residues. The germline gives CDR1 MNHEY, CDR2 SVGAGI. CDR3 region: CASSSGLALGTGELFF. CDR3 nucleotides: TGTGCCAGCAGTTCAGGACTTGCCCTGGGCACCGGGGAGCTGTTTTTT.

DNA of the CDR3: TGTGCCACCAGCAGAGATGTACTGTCGGGACAGGGCGGAGGGGAGTATGGCTACACCTTC. Its protein product is CATSRDVLSGQGGGEYGYTF. This chain joins TRBV15 and TRBJ1-2; 9 positions agree with TRBD1. There are 20 residues in the CDR3. V lost 0 bases and J lost 5; bases outside the gene matches: 19. Germline V gene data show CDR1 as LNHNV and CDR2 as YYDKDF (reference sequence).

The chain combines TRBV25-1 with TRBJ2-7; D is possibly TRBD1 (5 bases). Germline V CDR1 and CDR2: MGHDK, SYGVNS. Trimming removed 3 bases at V and 5 bases at J, with 11 bases between. There are 13 residues in the CDR3. The DNA of the CDR3 is TGTGCCAGCAGTGATCAGGGTGTGGACGAGCAGTACTTC. Protein sequence: CASSDQGVDEQYF.

This clone was observed once. V usage is TRBV7-9 and J usage is TRBJ2-7; D may be TRBD1 (6 bases). V lost 5 bases and J lost 3, with 17 bases in between. The CDR3 is made up of 15 amino acids. Germline CDR1 SEHNR, CDR2 FQNEAQ (reference sequence). The CDR3 coding sequence is TGTGCCAGCAGCCATGGGGGCCGATTCCTCTACGAGCAGTACTTC. Translation: CASSHGGRFLYEQYF.

The V gene is TRBV5-4, the J gene TRBJ2-3; the match to TRBD2 covers 7 bases. CDR1 SGHNT and CDR2 YYREEE come from the germline V gene (reference sequence). CDR3 length equals 15 residues. V lost 2 bases, J lost 1 base, and 4 bases stayed unmatched. CDR3 in amino acids: CASSLTGGGTDTQYF. The CDR3 coding sequence is TGTGCCAGCAGCTTAACGGGGGGAGGCACAGATACGCAGTATTTT. Using reference TRBV5-4 and TRBJ2-3 for the parts outside the CDR3, the full variable domain is ETGVTQSPTHLIKTRGQQVTLRCSSQSGHNTVSWYQQALGQGPQFIFQYYREEENGRGNFPPRFSGLQFPNYSSELNVNALELDDSALYLCASSLTGGGTDTQYFGPGTRLTVL.

The V gene is TRBV6-1, the J gene TRBJ2-3, with D uncertain. Germline V gene sequence: CDR1 MNHNS, CDR2 SASEGT. Trimming removed 7 bases at V and 0 bases at J, with 8 bases between. CDR3 length: 13 amino acids. This chain's CDR3 is CASIWGSTDTQYF. DNA of the CDR3: TGTGCCAGCATCTGGGGAAGCACAGATACGCAGTATTTT.

This clone came up once. This chain uses TRBV5-1 with TRBJ2-7; D perhaps matches TRBD1 (6 bases). Germline V gives CDR1 SGHRS, CDR2 YFSETQ. V was trimmed by 4 bases and J by 2 bases, leaving 13 bases between them. This CDR3 comprises 14 residues. CDR3 sequence reads: CASSGGQTTYEQYF. The CDR3 bases are TGCGCCAGCAGCGGGGGACAAACTACCTACGAGCAGTACTTC.

This clone is categorized as medium-sized (0.01 to 0.1%). The V call is TRBV6-1, the J call TRBJ2-7; the D gene is possibly TRBD2 (6 bases). The CDR3 loop spans 14 amino acids. Per the germline V gene, CDR1 is MNHNS and CDR2 is SASEGT. The V end lost 6 bases, the J end lost 3 bases, and 15 bases lay between the germline ends. CDR3 nucleotides: TGTGCCAGCAGCCAAAATAGCGGAGACTACGAGCAGTACTTC. It specifies CASSQNSGDYEQYF.

This rearrangement joins TRBV9 to TRBJ2-3; tentative D call: TRBD2 (7 bases). Germline CDR1 reads SGDLS; CDR2 reads YYNGEE. There are 15 residues in the CDR3. Trimming pared 2 bases from V and 2 bases from J, leaving 12 bases between. DNA of the CDR3: TGTGCCAGCAGCGTCCGCGGGGGCGCCACAGATACGCAGTATTTT. Encoded protein: CASSVRGGATDTQYF.

V is TRBV11-2 and J is TRBJ2-7, with TRBD1 matching 7 bases. CDR3 length: 13 amino acids. V lost 5 bases and J lost 3; bases outside the gene matches: 4. Germline V gene sequence: CDR1 SGHAT, CDR2 FQNNGV. The CDR3 bases are TGTGCCAGCAGCCACAACAGGGGCTACGAGCAGTACTTC. As protein: CASSHNRGYEQYF.

This chain connects TRBV28 to TRBJ1-5; weak D call: TRBD1 (5 bases). Deletions cut 6 bases from V and 0 bases from J, with 9 bases between. Per the germline V gene, CDR1 is MDHEN and CDR2 is SYDVKM. The CDR3 runs 14 residues. The CDR3 here is CASSPGGSNQPQHF. The CDR3 nucleotides are TGTGCCAGCAGCCCCGGGGGTAGCAATCAGCCCCAGCATTTT.

The J gene is TRBJ1-6, the V gene TRBV7-6, with a weak D call TRBD1 (6 bases). Germline CDR1 and CDR2: SGHVS and FNYEAQ. V lost 4 bases and J lost 6, with 19 bases in between. The CDR3 runs 17 residues. CDR3 sequence: CASSSIPSGGINSPLHF. CDR3 DNA sequence: TGTGCCAGCAGCTCAATTCCATCCGGGGGCATTAATTCACCCCTCCACTTT.

V is TRBV6-1 and J is TRBJ2-5, with D perhaps matching TRBD2 (5 bases). The CDR3 loop spans 14 amino acids. Trimming took 6 bases from V and 0 from J, leaving 11 bases between them. The germline CDR1 and CDR2 sequences are MNHNS and SASEGT. Written as DNA, the CDR3 is TGTGCCAGCAGGACGGGGATCCACCAAGAGACCCAGTACTTC. This translates into CASRTGIHQETQYF.

This chain joins TRBV25-1 and TRBJ1-3; no reliable D call. There are 11 residues in the CDR3. Germline V gene sequence: CDR1 MGHDK, CDR2 SYGVNS. The V end was cut by 6 bases, the J end by 4 bases, with 4 bases between. CDR3: CASRVGNTIYF. The CDR3 nucleotides read TGTGCCAGCAGGGTGGGAAACACCATATATTTT.

The chain combines TRBV7-2 with TRBJ1-2; D is unclear. The CDR3 covers 13 residues. V lost 4 bases and J 8 bases, leaving 14 bases between the germline ends. From germline, CDR1 is SGHTA and CDR2 FQGNSA. The CDR3 protein is CASSSQTSGGYTF. CDR3 coding DNA: TGTGCCAGCAGCTCTCAGACCTCAGGAGGCTACACCTTC. Together with reference TRBV7-2 and TRBJ1-2, the CDR3 gives the full variable domain: GAGVSQSPSNKVTEKGKDVELRCDPISGHTALYWYRQSLGQGLEFLIYFQGNSAPDKSGLPSDRFSAERTGGSVSTLTIQRTQQEDSAVYLCASSSQTSGGYTFGSGTRLTVV.

The chain is built from TRBV10-3 and TRBJ1-6, with 8 bases fitting TRBD1. J was trimmed by 5 bases and V by 6 bases; bases with no gene match: 3. Germline V lookup: CDR1 ENHRY, CDR2 SYGVKD. This CDR3 region has 14 residues. Here the CDR3 DNA reads TGTGCCATCAGGACGACAGGGGATAATTCACCCCTCCACTTT. This sequence encodes CAIRTTGDNSPLHF.

The chain combines TRBV25-1 with TRBJ2-7, with D possibly matching TRBD2 (6 bases). V lost 2 bases and J lost 2, with 13 bases in between. This CDR3 spans 15 amino acids. Germline assignment: CDR1 MGHDK and CDR2 SYGVNS. CDR3 in amino acids: CASSETGLSTYEQYF. CDR3 in DNA: TGTGCCAGCAGTGAAACGGGACTCTCGACCTACGAGCAGTACTTC.

The chain carries TRBV19 and TRBJ1-2; weak D call: TRBD1 (5 bases). V was pared by 3 bases and J by 3 bases, with 20 bases between. The germline V gene encodes CDR1 LNHDA and CDR2 SQIVND (reference sequence). The CDR3 contains 17 residues. CDR3 sequence reads: CASSIRDRLPGDYGYTF. The CDR3 DNA follows: TGTGCCAGTAGTATTCGTGACAGACTCCCCGGCGACTATGGCTACACCTTC.